This TCR beta chain was obtained from a study of shared clonotypes between healthy human individuals. V lost 2 bases, J lost 4 bases, and 6 bases lay in between. The CDR3 is made up of 13 amino acids. Germline CDR1 is GTSNPN and CDR2 is SVGIG (reference sequence). This clone has more than one count but fewer than ten. The antigen is undetermined. Different DNA sequences within this sample yield the same CDR3. Study-level points and caveats: Non-shared clonotypes had lower generation probabilities than those shared by all four donors.

Generated by immunoSEQ multiplex PCR, the TCRdb table keeps only in-frame clones and is missing some. The repertoire consists of about 980,000 clones, with over 60% occurring once and the leading ten covering over 1.3%. The clonotype was recovered from a man aged 18 to 29 in good health. V and J are TRBV30 and TRBJ1-6, with D hard to call. The sample comprised memory CD4+ T cells sorted from blood. The subset: CD45RA-negative fraction. CDR3 amino acids: CAWSPNYNSPLHF. In nucleotides, the CDR3 is TGTGCCTGGAGTCCAAATTATAATTCACCCCTCCACTTT. The whole variable domain, filled in from reference TRBV30 and TRBJ1-6, reads SQTIHQWPATLVQPVGSPLSLECTVEGTSNPNLYWYRQAAGRGLQLLFYSVGIGQISSEVPQNLSASRPQDRQFILSSKKLLLSDSGFYLCAWSPNYNSPLHFGNGTRLTVT.